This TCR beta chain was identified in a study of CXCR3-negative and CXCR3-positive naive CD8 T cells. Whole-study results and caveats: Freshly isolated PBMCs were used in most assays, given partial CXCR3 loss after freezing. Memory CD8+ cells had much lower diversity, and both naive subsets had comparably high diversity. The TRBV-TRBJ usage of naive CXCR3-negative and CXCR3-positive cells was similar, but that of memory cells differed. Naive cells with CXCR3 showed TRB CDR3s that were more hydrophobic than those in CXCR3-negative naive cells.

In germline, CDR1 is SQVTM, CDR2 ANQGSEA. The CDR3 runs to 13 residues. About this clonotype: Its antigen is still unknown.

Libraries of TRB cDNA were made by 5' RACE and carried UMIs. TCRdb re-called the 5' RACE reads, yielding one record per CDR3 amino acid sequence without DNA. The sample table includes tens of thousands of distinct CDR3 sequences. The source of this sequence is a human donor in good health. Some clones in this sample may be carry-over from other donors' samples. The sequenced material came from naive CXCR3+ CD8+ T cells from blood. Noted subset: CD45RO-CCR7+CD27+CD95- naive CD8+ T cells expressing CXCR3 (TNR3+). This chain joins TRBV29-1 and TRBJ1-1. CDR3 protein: CSASLGEATEAFF.